The 15 T cell receptor beta chains listed next were all sequenced from one sample in a study of blood T cell repertoires in COVID-19. Profiling relied on immunoSEQ multiplex PCR, and the TCRdb table lists in-frame clones only, not all of them. The data hold 150,000 to 200,000 clones, with about nine tenths observed a single time. The specimen was PBMCs or T cells enriched from blood (not recorded which). The receptors were gathered from a woman in her thirties who had recovered from COVID-19.

The chain carries TRBV6-5 and TRBJ1-3; D gene ambiguous. Between the trimmed V and J ends, which lost 2 bases and 0 bases, there was a span of 11 bases. CDR3 size: 16 residues. The germline V gene encodes CDR1 MNHEY and CDR2 SVGAGI. CDR3 protein: CASSYLSGSSGNTIYF. Here the CDR3 DNA reads TGTGCCAGCAGTTACCTCTCAGGAAGCTCTGGAAACACCATATATTTT.

The chain couples TRBV7-9 to TRBJ1-4; no clear D gene. V lost 1 base, J lost 14 bases, and 20 bases lay in between. Germline assignment: CDR1 SEHNR and CDR2 FQNEAQ (reference sequence). The CDR3 covers 15 residues. The CDR3 loop reads CASSLVTGDSEKLFF. DNA for the CDR3: TGTGCCAGCAGCTTAGTAACCGGGGATTCTGAGAAGCTGTTTTTT.

The genes are TRBV19 and TRBJ1-1; D possibly corresponds to TRBD1 (5 bases). The CDR3 has 13 residues. V lost 7 bases and J lost 6, with 15 bases in between. Per the germline V gene, CDR1 is LNHDA and CDR2 is SQIVND (reference sequence). In DNA form, the CDR3 reads TGTGCCAGTATCGGCAGGGATATTGCTGAAGCTTTCTTT. This gives the protein CASIGRDIAEAFF.

V is TRBV11-3 and J is TRBJ2-5, with D possibly being TRBD2 (6 bases). CDR3 length: 13 amino acids. The V end lost 3 bases, the J end lost 7 bases, and 12 bases lay between the germline ends. Germline CDR1 reads SGHNT; CDR2 reads YENEEA. The CDR3, as DNA: TGTGCCAGCAGCTTGGGAGGTCGTGGGACCCAGTACTTC. Translated, it gives CASSLGGRGTQYF.

The V and J genes are TRBV6-5 and TRBJ2-4; maybe TRBD1 (5 bases). Germline-derived CDR1 and CDR2 are MNHEY and SVGAGI. The CDR3 is made up of 16 amino acids. With 0 bases removed from V and 2 bases from J, the gap between germline ends came to 11 bases. CDR3 sequence: CASSYSKGVTKNIQYF. DNA of the CDR3: TGTGCCAGCAGTTACTCGAAAGGGGTAACCAAAAACATTCAGTACTTC.

The rearrangement links TRBV2 to TRBJ1-5; 7 bases are a match to TRBD1. The ends lost 7 bases at V and 7 bases at J; junction bases unmatched: 7. The CDR3 extends over 13 amino acids. In germline, CDR1 is SNHLY, CDR2 FYNNEI. The CDR3, as DNA: TGTGCCAGCAAAGGACAGGTTGTGCAGCCCCAGCATTTT. Its translation: CASKGQVVQPQHF.

This chain links TRBV4-3 with TRBJ1-1; 10 nucleotides align to TRBD1. V was clipped by 1 base and J by 4 bases; unmatched bases: 3. The CDR3 covers 15 residues. CDR1 is LGHNA and CDR2 is YSLEER in the germline V gene. This CDR3 reads CASSQVGTGATEAFF. CDR3 coding DNA: TGCGCCAGCAGCCAAGTGGGGACAGGGGCCACTGAAGCTTTCTTT.

The V call is TRBV7-6, the J call TRBJ2-1, with 10 nucleotides matching TRBD2. This CDR3 region has 18 residues. Germline CDR1 SGHVS, CDR2 FNYEAQ. With V trimmed by 2 bases and J by 9 bases, 16 bases remained unmatched. CDR3 bases: TGTGCCAGCAGCTTAACCCTCCGCAGCGGGGGGGCCGGCAGTGAGCAGTTCTTC. Translated: CASSLTLRSGGAGSEQFF.

This clone has just one count. This chain connects TRBV7-9 to TRBJ1-1; D is ambiguous. The CDR3 length is 14 residues. The V end was cut by 8 bases, the J end by 0 bases, with 13 bases between. Per germline, CDR1 SEHNR and CDR2 FQNEAQ (reference sequence). CDR3 amino acids: CASELRQMNTEAFF. As DNA, the CDR3 is TGTGCCAGCGAGCTTAGACAAATGAACACTGAAGCTTTCTTT. Variable domain in full (rest from reference TRBV7-9 and TRBJ1-1): DTGVSQNPRHKITKRGQNVTFRCDPISEHNRLYWYRQTLGQGPEFLTYFQNEAQLEKSRLLSDRFSAERPKGSFSTLEIQRTEQGDSAMYLCASELRQMNTEAFFGQGTRLTVV.

V gene TRBV14 combines with J gene TRBJ2-7; D is unclear. With 2 bases removed from V and 1 base from J, the gap between germline ends came to 9 bases. CDR1 is SGHDN and CDR2 is FVKESK in the germline V gene. This CDR3 is 14 amino acids long. The CDR3 DNA is TGTGCCAGCAGCCAACGTACAGTATCCTACGAGCAGTACTTC. Translating it yields CASSQRTVSYEQYF.

The V and J genes are TRBV20-1 and TRBJ1-6; weak D call: TRBD1 (5 bases). The germline V gene has CDR1 DFQATT and CDR2 SNEGSKA (reference sequence). Trimming shortened V by 3 bases and J by 5 bases, and 11 bases separated the two germline ends. This CDR3 has 14 residues. CDR3 sequence: CSASADRNNSPLHF. The CDR3 DNA sequence: TGCAGTGCTAGTGCCGACAGAAATAATTCACCCCTCCACTTT.

In this sample, this clone turned up a few times. The gene calls are TRBV18 and TRBJ2-2, with 7 nucleotides matching TRBD1. The germline CDR1 and CDR2 sequences are KGHSH and LQKENI. The junction had 9 bases not matched to a gene; V was cut back by 3 bases and J by 5 bases. The CDR3 loop spans 16 amino acids. CDR3 residues: CASSPRRTGGTGELFF. DNA for the CDR3: TGTGCCAGCTCACCCCGCCGGACAGGTGGGACCGGGGAGCTGTTTTTT.

This clone has a single count. The chain has TRBV7-2 and TRBJ2-1; D is perhaps TRBD1 (6 bases). The V end lost 1 base, the J end lost 6 bases, and 19 bases lay between the germline ends. Germline-derived CDR1 and CDR2 are SGHTA and FQGNSA. This CDR3 comprises 17 residues. The CDR3 here is CASSLDLLRDTINEQFF. For the CDR3, the DNA is TGTGCCAGCAGCTTAGATCTCCTCCGGGACACTATCAATGAGCAGTTCTTC. The variable domain in full, with the rest retrieved from reference TRBV7-2 and TRBJ2-1, is GAGVSQSPSNKVTEKGKDVELRCDPISGHTALYWYRQSLGQGLEFLIYFQGNSAPDKSGLPSDRFSAERTGGSVSTLTIQRTQQEDSAVYLCASSLDLLRDTINEQFFGPGTRLTVL.

J is TRBJ2-1 and V is TRBV24-1, with TRBD1 as a possible D gene (6 bases). Germline V gives CDR1 KGHDR, CDR2 SFDVKD. The V and J ends lost 4 bases and 5 bases respectively, with 20 bases between them. The CDR3 length is 17 residues. The CDR3 DNA reads TGTGCCACCAGTGACCGTACAACAGGGAACATACACAATGAGCAGTTCTTC. This codes for CATSDRTTGNIHNEQFF.

This clone came up a few times. The V gene is TRBV12-3 or TRBV12-4, the J gene TRBJ2-1, with a possible D match to TRBD1 (6 bases). Trimming took 5 bases from V and 9 from J, leaving 14 bases between them. The CDR3 sequence is 13 residues long. The CDR3 loop reads CASSPQTGIEQFF. Here the CDR3 DNA reads TGTGCCAGCAGTCCCCAAACAGGGATTGAGCAGTTCTTC.